This record concerns one T cell receptor beta chain sequence. Trimming took off 3 bases at V and 3 bases at J, with 9 bases between the two ends. Per the germline V gene, CDR1 is MNHNS and CDR2 is SASEGT. The CDR3 has 14 residues. In the authors' methods: Using reference gene primer amplification, nucleated cell counts were estimated. Profiled with immunoSEQ multiplex PCR; TCRdb holds only in-frame clones, not every one. The D gene and trimming were derived from the DNA, and the V and J assignments and clone size from that table. The repertoire holds about 220,000 clones, with 80% as singletons. This sample stems from a study of blood T cell repertoires in COVID-19. Looking at the study overall: The United States, Italy and Spain provided the acute and convalescent COVID-19 samples. PBMCs, B-cell-depleted T cells, or T cells were the source of the cDNA or gDNA that made up the material.

The source is a human donor in a cohort sampled during active COVID-19. The sample taken for sequencing was peripheral blood. This rearrangement joins TRBV6-1 to TRBJ1-5; D not certain. CDR3 DNA: TGTGCCAGCAGTGAGGCCATTGCCAATCAGCCCCAGCATTTT. Its protein is CASSEAIANQPQHF.